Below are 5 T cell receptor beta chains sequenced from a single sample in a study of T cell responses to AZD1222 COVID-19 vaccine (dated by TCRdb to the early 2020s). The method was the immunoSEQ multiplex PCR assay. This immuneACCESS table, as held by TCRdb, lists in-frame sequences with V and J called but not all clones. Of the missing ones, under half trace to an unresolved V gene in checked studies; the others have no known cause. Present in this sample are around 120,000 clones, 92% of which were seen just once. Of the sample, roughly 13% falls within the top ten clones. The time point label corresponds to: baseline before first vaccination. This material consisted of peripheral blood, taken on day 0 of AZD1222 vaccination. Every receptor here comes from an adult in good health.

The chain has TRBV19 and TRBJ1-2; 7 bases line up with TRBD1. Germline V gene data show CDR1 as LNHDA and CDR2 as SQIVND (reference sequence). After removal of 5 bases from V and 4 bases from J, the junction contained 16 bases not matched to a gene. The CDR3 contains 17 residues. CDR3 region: CASSLSSGTASFYGYTF. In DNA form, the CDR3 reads TGTGCCAGTAGTTTATCTTCCGGGACAGCCTCTTTCTATGGCTACACCTTC.

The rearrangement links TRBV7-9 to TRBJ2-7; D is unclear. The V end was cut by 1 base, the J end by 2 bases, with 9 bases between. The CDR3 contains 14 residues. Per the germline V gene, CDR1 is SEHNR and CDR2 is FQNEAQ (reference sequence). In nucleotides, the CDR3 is TGTGCCAGCAGCTTAGGCGGCAGCGCCTACGAGCAGTACTTC. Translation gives CASSLGGSAYEQYF.

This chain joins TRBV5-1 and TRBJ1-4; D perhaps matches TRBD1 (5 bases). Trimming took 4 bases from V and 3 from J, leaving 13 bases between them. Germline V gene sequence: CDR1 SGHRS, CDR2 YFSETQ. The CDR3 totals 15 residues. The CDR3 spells CASSPEGTANEKLFF. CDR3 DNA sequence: TGCGCCAGCAGCCCTGAGGGGACGGCTAATGAAAAACTGTTTTTT. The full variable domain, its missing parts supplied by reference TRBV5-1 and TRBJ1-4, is KAGVTQTPRYLIKTRGQQVTLSCSPISGHRSVSWYQQTPGQGLQFLFEYFSETQRNKGNFPGRFSGRQFSNSRSEMNVSTLELGDSALYLCASSPEGTANEKLFFGSGTQLSVL.

CDR3 sequence reads: CASSLDELLAGSGELFF. The CDR3 region has the DNA TGTGCCAGCAGCTTAGATGAGTTACTAGCGGGGTCCGGGGAGCTGTTTTTT. The chain has TRBV11-2 and TRBJ2-2, with 10 bases lining up with TRBD2. Germline lookup yields CDR1 SGHAT and CDR2 FQNNGV. The trim removed 0 bases at V and 6 bases at J, leaving 7 bases unmatched. The CDR3 has 17 amino acids.

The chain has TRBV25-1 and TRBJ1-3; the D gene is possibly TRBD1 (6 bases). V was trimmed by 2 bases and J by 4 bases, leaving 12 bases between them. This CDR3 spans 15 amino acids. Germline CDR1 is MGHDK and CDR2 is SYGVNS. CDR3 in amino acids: CASSENLGGGNTIYF. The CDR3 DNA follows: TGTGCCAGCAGTGAAAACTTAGGGGGGGGAAACACCATATATTTT.